This TCR beta chain was recovered during a study of STAT3 mutations in large granular lymphocyte leukemia (dated by TCRdb to between 2019 and 2020). For the wider study: Canonical activating STAT3 mutations were detected in roughly half of the longitudinally sequenced T-LGLL patients. A couple of patients with natural killer LGL leukemia were also sequenced longitudinally as controls within the study. Serial deep sequencing of TCRbeta CDR3 and STAT3 was performed in patients with T-cell large granular lymphocyte leukemia to reconstruct clonal hierarchy and dynamics. From an initial cohort of hundreds of LGL patients, 15 to 20 representative T-LGLL cases were chosen for longitudinal sequencing of TCRbeta and STAT3. For each patient, sequencing was performed at an average of roughly 4 time points, with a range of 2 to 8 samplings. More than half of T-LGLL patients received one or more immunosuppressive therapy regimens, with hematologic response in 40% of those treated. The investigation overall reported the following: At least one immunodominant TCRbeta clonotype was identified in every T-LGLL patient, and multiple immunodominant subclonotypes were identified in about half of the T-LGLL patients. Because no samples were available when a clone first appeared, clonal expansion had to be inferred from samplings taken at other points. In about 30% of the 18 patients, TCR clonotype switching occurred after therapy, and every newly emerging clone was STAT3 wild type. Linking therapy response to changes in TCR clonal burden was complicated by variable intervals between samplings and by differing treatment regimens. Persisting codominant clonotypes in some patients meant a small but highly pathogenic clone may have been missed. Dominant TCR clone burden was found to exceed STAT3 mutant burden in several patients, suggesting that STAT3 mutation arose secondarily within a pre-expanded clone.

The same DNA, extracted from blood mononuclear cells, served for both TCR sequencing and STAT3 sequencing. Of note for this clone: Its cognate antigen has yet to be identified. Base quality data are lacking; no much larger clone is found one base away.

The CDR3 has 15 amino acids, counting the end cysteine and phenylalanine. CDR3 DNA is the only sequence kept; it has 45 bases, read in frame from the first base. The germline V gene (reference sequence) supplies CDR1 SGHKS and CDR2 YYEKEE. V sheds 3 bases and J sheds 0 bases, leaving 12 bases between their ends. TCRbeta libraries were sequenced on an Illumina MiSeq, averaging roughly 41,000 productive templates per sample. Using multiplex PCR amplification, the immunoSEQ assay generated the TCRbeta CDR3 libraries. Turning to the authors' computational methods: Repertoire diversity was computed as previously defined, with values near 0 indicating extremely monoclonal samples. The clones in this table, taken by TCRdb from immuneACCESS, are in-frame only. Not every clone is retained; where verified, under half of the shortfall comes from an unresolved V gene, and the cause of the rest is unknown. The V and J calls and clone size come from that table; D and trimming were worked out from the DNA. The sample yields 40,000 to 50,000 clones; approximately 78% were counted once. The ten top clones hold roughly 0.42% of the sample.

Recombination joined TRBV5-5 with TRBJ1-2; the D gene identity is not certain. The sequenced material came from PBMCs. The clonotype originates from a human donor with T large granular lymphocyte leukemia. Some clones in this sample may be carry-over from other donors' samples. The CDR3 in this case is CASSSYGGTNYGYTF. The DNA reads as follows: TGTGCCAGCAGCTCTTATGGCGGAACTAACTATGGCTACACCTTC. With the portions outside the CDR3 filled from the reference TRBV5-5 and TRBJ1-2 genes, the complete variable region becomes DAGVTQSPTHLIKTRGQQVTLRCSPISGHKSVSWYQQVLGQGPQFIFQYYEKEERGRGNFPDRFSARQFPNYSSELNVNALLLGDSALYLCASSSYGGTNYGYTFGSGTRLTVV.